This TCR beta chain was profiled in a study of blood T cell repertoires in COVID-19. At the level of the study: The study drew acute and convalescent COVID-19 samples from the United States, Italy and Spain.

Allocation to cohorts depended on clinical history reported by the participants. Cohort 3 donors counted as recovered after two negative PCRs, clearance, or resolved symptoms. The repertoire was sequenced with immunoSEQ multiplex PCR; TCRdb's copy has only in-frame clones and lacks some. The table lists roughly 130,000 clones, 84% of them singletons, with approximately 3.5% in the top ten. This CDR3 spans 15 amino acids. The V and J ends lost 4 bases and 5 bases, in that order; junction bases with no gene match: 10. CDR1 is SNHLY, CDR2 FYNNEI, per germline. The TCR was taken from a woman in her twenties or thirties who had recovered from COVID-19. V usage is TRBV2 and J usage is TRBJ1-1; TRBD1 agrees at 7 bases. Specimen: PBMCs or T cells enriched from blood (not recorded which). This CDR3 reads CASSGGEGAWTEAFF. DNA of the CDR3: TGTGCCAGCAGTGGGGGCGAGGGGGCGTGGACTGAAGCTTTCTTT.